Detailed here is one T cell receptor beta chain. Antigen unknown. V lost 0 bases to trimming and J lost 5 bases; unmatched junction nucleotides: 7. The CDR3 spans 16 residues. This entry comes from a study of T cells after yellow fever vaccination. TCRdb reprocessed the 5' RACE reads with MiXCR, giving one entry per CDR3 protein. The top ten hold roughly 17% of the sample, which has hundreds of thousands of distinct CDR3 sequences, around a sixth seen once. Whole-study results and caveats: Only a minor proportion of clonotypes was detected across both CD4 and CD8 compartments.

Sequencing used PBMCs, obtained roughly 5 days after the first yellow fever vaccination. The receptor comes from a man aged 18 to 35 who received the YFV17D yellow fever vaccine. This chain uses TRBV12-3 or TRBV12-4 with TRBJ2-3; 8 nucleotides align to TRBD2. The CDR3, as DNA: TGTGCCAGCAGTTTAGCCCTGACTAGCGTGGGAGATACGCAGTATTTT. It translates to CASSLALTSVGDTQYF.